Sequencing of this T cell receptor (beta chain) was carried out in a study of T cell responses to AZD1222 COVID-19 vaccine. Whole-study context: Recipients boosted at about 4 weeks or about 12 weeks are pooled.

Regarding the study as a whole: Possibly, clonal diversity was underestimated; donors were largely white British and included more females. Just five or six AZD1222 recipients were seropositive at baseline. Targets within unmutated variant regions were reportedly found for nearly half of spike-specific TCRs.

V was pared by 5 bases and J by 1 base, with 6 bases of the junction left unmatched. Per germline, CDR1 SGDLS and CDR2 YYNGEE. CDR3 length: 14 residues. As regards this clone: The antigen is unknown.

Only in-frame clones appear in the TCRdb table, and some are missing; sequencing was by immunoSEQ multiplex PCR. Among approximately 180,000 clones, more than 80% were seen once, and the ten largest hold roughly 6%. This chain links TRBV9 with TRBJ2-7; TRBD2 matches 7 bases. The source material was peripheral blood, sampled on day 0 of AZD1222 vaccination. The receptor's source is an adult in good health. The chain's CDR3 is CASSLRDYSYEQYF. The CDR3 DNA is TGTGCCAGCAGTCTCAGGGACTATTCCTACGAGCAGTACTTC.